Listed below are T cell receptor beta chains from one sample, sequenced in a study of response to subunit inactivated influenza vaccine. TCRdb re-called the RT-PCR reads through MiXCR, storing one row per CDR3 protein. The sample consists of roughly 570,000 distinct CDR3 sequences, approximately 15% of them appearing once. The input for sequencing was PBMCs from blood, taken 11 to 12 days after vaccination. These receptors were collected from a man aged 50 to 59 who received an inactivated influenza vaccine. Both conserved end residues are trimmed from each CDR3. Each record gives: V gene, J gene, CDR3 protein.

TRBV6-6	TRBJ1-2	ASSASDGYT
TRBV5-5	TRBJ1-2	ASSLTQAYGYT
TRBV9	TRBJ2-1	ASSDTPGRINEQF
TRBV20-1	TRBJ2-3	SVRSPTSVRGTDTQY
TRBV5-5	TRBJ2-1	ASSGRGAGAGDNEQF
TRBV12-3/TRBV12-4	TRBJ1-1	ASSPGFSDTEAF
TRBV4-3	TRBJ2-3	ASSQDTGGGTDTQY
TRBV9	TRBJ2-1	ASSGTGGAYEQF
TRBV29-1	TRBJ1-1	SVEGGGPEAF
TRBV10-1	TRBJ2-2	ASAAKANTGELF
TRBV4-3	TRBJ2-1	ASSQELSRGAYNEQF
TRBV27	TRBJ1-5	ASSTGGSSNQPQH
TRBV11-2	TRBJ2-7	ASSFHVSGHEQY
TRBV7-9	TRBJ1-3	ASTGQGHGNTIY
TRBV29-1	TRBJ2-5	SVESAWASHPETQY
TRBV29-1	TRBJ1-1	SAGLGNTEAF
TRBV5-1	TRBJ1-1	ASSPGGTVNTEAF
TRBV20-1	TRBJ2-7	SVGQEHYEQY
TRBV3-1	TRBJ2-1	ASSQEGRNEQF
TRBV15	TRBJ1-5	ATSTGTHQPQH
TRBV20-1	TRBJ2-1	SASREGPYNEQF
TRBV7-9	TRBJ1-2	ASSLDGSGYT
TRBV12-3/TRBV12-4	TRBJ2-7	ASSGGGNYEQY